This T cell receptor (beta chain) appears in the sequencing data of a study of OX40 agonist ivuxolimab in advanced cancers. Remarks on this clone: Antigen unknown.

Study findings and constraints: Expanded peripheral T cell antigen specificity was not determined. Some of the nonresponding patients also showed low levels of normalized T-cell clonal expansion.

CDR3 length equals 13 residues. Per germline, CDR1 LNHNV and CDR2 YYDKDF (reference sequence). V lost 1 base, J lost 2 bases, and 6 bases lay in between. TCRdb's table, derived via immunoSEQ multiplex PCR, lists solely in-frame clones and lacks some. The data contain about 15,000 clones, roughly 60% of them singletons. The genes are TRBV15 and TRBJ2-7; unclear D gene. The sample in question was CD4+ or CD8+ T cells sorted from blood, obtained in a trial of the OX40 agonist ivuxolimab. This TCR derives from an adult with an advanced solid tumor such as melanoma, head and neck, liver or kidney cancer. Here the CDR3 DNA reads TGTGCCACCAGCAGAGGACATACCTACGAGCAGTACTTC. It codes for CATSRGHTYEQYF.